This paragraph covers one T cell receptor beta chain sequence. What antigen it recognizes has not been identified. No base qualities exist here, and no much larger clone lies one base off it. The trial excluded patients who had a history of autoimmune disease or were on systemic immunosuppression. In every dose cohort, peripheral blood was drawn for TCR sequencing at baseline, cycle 4 day 1, and cycle 7 day 1. The samples were taken from a phase I, first-in-human, multicenter, open-label dose-escalation trial of ivuxolimab. The trial enrolled adults with locally advanced or metastatic head and neck squamous cell, hepatocellular, melanoma or renal cell carcinoma. Before TCR sequencing, CD4+ T cells and CD8+ T cells were sorted from peripheral blood as separate populations. There are 18 amino acids in the CDR3, from cysteine to phenylalanine inclusive. Kept here is only the CDR3 DNA, which spans 54 bases and is read in frame from base 1. The junction carries 22 bases between V and J, which are trimmed by 0 bases and 5 bases respectively. The germline V gene supplies CDR1 SGHTA and CDR2 FQGTGA.

To sequence the TCRbeta CDR3 region, genomic DNA was isolated from the sorted cells. TCRbeta CDR3 regions were sequenced using the immunoSEQ Assay. This immuneACCESS table, as held by TCRdb, lists in-frame sequences with V and J called but not all clones. Of the missing ones, under half trace to an unresolved V gene in checked studies; the others have no known cause. This sample is represented by fewer than 85,000 clones; 80% to 90% of them were singletons. In total, the top ten clones hold just under 2% of the sample. The data belong to a study of OX40 agonist ivuxolimab in advanced cancers. General notes on the study: The costimulatory receptor OX40 (CD134) was targeted by ivuxolimab, a fully human IgG2 agonistic monoclonal antibody. Intravenous ivuxolimab was administered to patients every 2 weeks at six dose levels: 0.01, 0.1, 0.3, 1.5, 3 and 10 mg/kg. Among the approximately 50 dose-escalation patients, about 20 had hepatocellular carcinoma, around 15 melanoma, 9 renal cell carcinoma and 9 head and neck cancer. In the dose-escalation cohort, 82.7% of patients were male, and the mean age was around 60 years, with a range of roughly 20 to 80. Prior anti-PD-1, anti-PD-L1 or anti-CTLA-4 therapy was permitted, and 40% of dose-escalation patients had received checkpoint inhibitors. Partial responses were achieved by three dose-escalation patients, of whom one had hepatocellular carcinoma and two had cutaneous melanoma. Peripheral TCRbeta sequencing aimed to test whether ivuxolimab altered TCR sequence diversity and caused clonal T-cell expansion. The paper reports the monotherapy dose-escalation portion (N = 52 patients) of the phase I ivuxolimab trial.

General findings and caveats noted by the study authors: Clonal expansion of both CD4+ and CD8+ blood T cells was observed from baseline to week 6 at doses 0.1 to 3.0 mg/kg. In the 0.1-3.0 mg/kg groups, partial responders had among the lowest normalized peripheral clonal expansion, particularly in CD8+ T cells. Low levels of normalized T-cell clonal expansion were also seen in some patients who did not respond. The antigen specificity of the clonally expanded peripheral T cells was not determined. After ivuxolimab, more expanded clones were found on average in CD8+ T cells than in CD4+ T cells.

The starting material was CD4+ or CD8+ T cells sorted from blood, obtained in a trial of the OX40 agonist ivuxolimab. This sequence was found in an adult with an advanced solid tumor such as melanoma, head and neck, liver or kidney cancer. This chain joins TRBV7-3 to TRBJ2-5, with the D call perhaps TRBD1 or TRBD2, each one matching 5 bases. The CDR3 region has the sequence CASSLTRRGASTGETQYF. The DNA sequence is TGTGCCAGCAGCTTAACGAGGAGAGGGGCCTCGACCGGGGAGACCCAGTACTTC.